This passage covers 18 T cell receptor beta chains from one sample sequenced in a study of blood T cells in healthy people across ages. A second PCR, run for about 7 to 11 cycles, used a sample-barcoded 5' primer plus a J-beta primer mix. TCRdb itself ran the 5' RACE reads through MiXCR, one entry per CDR3 protein. Here the sample spans around 1.5 million distinct CDR3 sequences, around 55% being singletons. Sequencing was done on a sample of blood. The receptors here all came from a man aged 18 to 30 in good health.

The chain recombines TRBV12-3 or TRBV12-4 with TRBJ2-7; 10 positions agree with TRBD2. The DNA matches TRBJ2-5 better at its end, which makes the J call doubtful. This CDR3 is 14 amino acids long. For the CDR3, the DNA is TGTGCCAGCACTATATCCAGCGGGAGGGCGACCCAGTACTTC. This codes for CASTISSGRATQYF.

The CDR3 protein is CASSPRRAYQETQYF. In nucleotides, the CDR3 is TGTGCCAGCAGCCCCAGGAGGGCGTACCAAGAGACCCAGTACTTC. The chain recombines TRBV5-8 with TRBJ2-5, with D tentatively TRBD2 (6 bases). V lost 4 bases, J lost 0 bases, and 13 bases lay in between. The germline V gene has CDR1 SGHTS and CDR2 YDEGEE. The CDR3 length is 15 residues.

This clonotype showed up just once. CDR3 sequence (DNA): TGCAGCGTTGCGGCGGGAGTGCTGGCAGATACGCAGTATTTT. Translating it yields CSVAAGVLADTQYF. This chain connects TRBV29-1 to TRBJ2-3; 7 nucleotides match TRBD2. Germline CDR1 reads SQVTM; CDR2 reads ANQGSEA. The CDR3 has 14 residues. Trimming removed 4 bases from V and 4 bases from J; junction bases left unmatched: 8.

The chain uses TRBV24-1 and TRBJ2-1; no clear D. Germline V gene lookup returns CDR1 KGHDR and CDR2 SFDVKD. This CDR3 contains 13 residues. With 3 bases removed from V and 10 bases from J, the gap between germline ends came to 12 bases. CDR3 DNA: TGTGCCACCAGTGATGTGGGTCTTGTGGAGCAGTTCTTC. Encoded protein: CATSDVGLVEQFF.

This clonotype was counted a few times. This chain links TRBV11-2 with TRBJ2-3; 12 nucleotides align to TRBD1. The trim removed 8 bases at V and 8 bases at J, leaving 17 bases unmatched. The CDR3 runs to 17 residues. Per germline, CDR1 SGHAT and CDR2 FQNNGV. For the CDR3, the DNA is TGTGCCAGCCAAAAAGGGGTGGGACAGGGGGCCCCGAGTACGCAGTATTTT. Its protein is CASQKGVGQGAPSTQYF.

This clonotype has more than one count but fewer than ten. The rearrangement joins TRBV20-1 to TRBJ2-1; 10 bases are a match to TRBD1. Germline V gene data show CDR1 as DFQATT and CDR2 as SNEGSKA (reference sequence). The CDR3 runs 14 residues. Trimming cost V 5 bases and J 3 bases; bases outside gene matches: 4. The CDR3 is CSASGTGDYNEQFF. The DNA for the CDR3 is TGCAGTGCTTCCGGGACAGGGGACTACAATGAGCAGTTCTTC.

J is TRBJ2-2 and V is TRBV7-6; no definite D call. CDR1 is SGHVS, CDR2 FNYEAQ, per germline. V was pared by 5 bases and J by 4 bases, with 11 bases between. This CDR3 spans 14 amino acids. The CDR3 sequence is CASSSAVGTGELFF. As DNA, the CDR3 is TGTGCCAGCAGCAGTGCGGTGGGCACCGGGGAGCTGTTTTTT.

This clonotype has only a few counts. The V call is TRBV20-1, the J call TRBJ1-2, with D possibly matching TRBD1 (5 bases). The CDR3 contains 10 residues. V lost 6 bases and J 8 bases, leaving 10 bases between the germline ends. CDR1 DFQATT and CDR2 SNEGSKA come from the germline V gene (reference sequence). Here the CDR3 DNA reads TGCAGTGCGGGGACGTGGGGCTACACCTTC. Amino acids: CSAGTWGYTF.

This clonotype appeared a few times. The rearrangement uses TRBV6-6 and TRBJ2-7; TRBD2 aligns across 9 bases. Germline values: CDR1 MNHNY, CDR2 SVGAGI (reference sequence). After removal of 8 bases from V and 4 bases from J, the junction contained 6 bases not matched to a gene. The CDR3 is made up of 13 amino acids. CDR3 in DNA: TGTGCCAGCGATGCGGGAGGGTCTTACGAGCAGTACTTC. Amino acid sequence: CASDAGGSYEQYF.

The rearrangement links TRBV27 to TRBJ2-7, with D perhaps being TRBD1 or TRBD2 (7 bases each). The CDR3 has 15 amino acids. Trimming removed 6 bases at V and 4 bases at J, with 19 bases between. CDR1 is MNHEY, CDR2 SMNVEV, per germline (reference sequence). The CDR3 nucleotides read TGTGCCAGCAGATTGATCACAGGGGAGGGATACGAGCAGTACTTC. This sequence encodes CASRLITGEGYEQYF.

The rearrangement links TRBV15 to TRBJ2-1; maybe TRBD2 (5 bases). The CDR3 spans 13 residues. Germline values: CDR1 LNHNV, CDR2 YYDKDF (reference sequence). Trimming took 4 bases from V and 4 from J, leaving 8 bases between them. CDR3 bases: TGTGCCACCAGCACTGGACTTTACAATGAGCAGTTCTTC. This translates into CATSTGLYNEQFF.

This clonotype was seen more than once but under ten times. This chain joins TRBV12-2 and TRBJ2-7. TRBV12-2 has pseudogene status. This CDR3 is 12 amino acids long. As DNA, the CDR3 is TGTGCAAGTCGTACCAATATTAGCGAGCAGTACTTC. The encoded protein is CASRTNISEQYF.

The chain uses TRBV7-8 and TRBJ2-5; 8 bases map to TRBD1. The J call may be mistaken, given a closer DNA end match to TRBJ2-7. Germline V CDR1 and CDR2: SGHVS, FQNEAQ. This CDR3 has 14 residues. The CDR3 loop is CASSYTDRGYEQYF. CDR3 in DNA: TGTGCCAGCAGCTATACTGACAGGGGTTACGAGCAGTACTTC.

The genes are TRBV24-1 and TRBJ2-1; D call uncertain. Germline CDR1 KGHDR, CDR2 SFDVKD. This CDR3 contains 15 residues. The germline V and J ends were trimmed by 2 bases and 2 bases, with 9 bases remaining between them. CDR3: CATSDSTDAYNEQFF. The CDR3, as DNA: TGTGCCACCAGTGATTCTACAGACGCCTACAATGAGCAGTTCTTC.

The chain uses TRBV3-1 and TRBJ2-1; either TRBD1 or TRBD2 may fit D (5 bases each). Trimming removed 4 bases at V and 10 bases at J, with 14 bases between. CDR1 LGHDT and CDR2 YNNKEL come from the germline V gene (reference sequence). This CDR3 region has 13 residues. The CDR3 here is CASSPGRGGEQFF. The CDR3 DNA follows: TGTGCCAGCAGCCCTGGACGGGGCGGCGAGCAGTTCTTC.

The chain couples TRBV2 to TRBJ1-3; D unresolved. CDR3 length: 16 residues. V lost 2 bases and J lost 0, with 11 bases in between. Germline V lookup: CDR1 SNHLY, CDR2 FYNNEI. CDR3 region: CASSENIPSSGNTIYF. CDR3 sequence (DNA): TGTGCCAGCAGTGAAAACATCCCCAGCTCTGGAAACACCATATATTTT.

This clonotype was picked up a small number of times. The chain uses TRBV4-3 and TRBJ2-5; 11 bases map to TRBD1. The assigned J gene may be wrong: the sequence end matches TRBJ2-7 better. The CDR3 loop spans 17 amino acids. Germline-derived CDR1 and CDR2 are LGHNA and YSLEER. CDR3 sequence reads: CASSQAIPGQGVHEQYF. The CDR3 nucleotides are TGCGCCAGCAGCCAGGCAATACCGGGACAGGGGGTTCACGAGCAGTACTTC.

This rearrangement joins TRBV12-3 or TRBV12-4 to TRBJ1-2; D is unresolved. V lost 6 bases, J lost 4 bases, and 12 bases lay in between. The CDR3 extends over 13 amino acids. The CDR3 coding sequence is TGTGCCAGCAGCTTGGATAACCGCTATGGCTACACCTTC. Its protein product is CASSLDNRYGYTF.